This entry lists 5 T cell receptor beta chains sequenced from one sample in a study of T cell repertoires in cytomegalovirus infection. Using its own MiXCR run on the reads, TCRdb lists one record per CDR3 protein. The sample lists roughly 100,000 distinct CDR3 sequences, 15% to 20% seen once, with over 8% in the top ten. Source material: PBMCs. Receptors were obtained from a human donor in good health (CMV status not recorded). Some clones in this sample may be carry-over from other donors' samples.

This clonotype has ten or more counts. The rearrangement links TRBV7-2 to TRBJ2-7, with a possible D match to TRBD2 (6 bases). Germline V gene data show CDR1 as SGHTA and CDR2 as FQGNSA. Trimming stripped 1 base from V and 5 bases from J, with 9 bases between. The CDR3 runs 13 residues. As DNA, the CDR3 is TGTGCCAGCAGCTTAGGGGGAGGCGACGAGCAGTACTTC. This gives the protein CASSLGGGDEQYF.

At least ten counts were recorded for this clonotype. V is TRBV5-6 and J is TRBJ1-1; D is undetermined. The germline V gene encodes CDR1 SGHDT and CDR2 YYEEEE. V was shortened by 2 bases and J by 2 bases, with 13 bases between the two germline ends. This CDR3 contains 15 residues. The CDR3 coding sequence is TGTGCCAGCAGCTTTCTCACACGGACCAACACTGAAGCTTTCTTT. This sequence encodes CASSFLTRTNTEAFF.

This clonotype was picked up a small number of times. V is TRBV14 and J is TRBJ2-5, with a possible D match to TRBD1 (7 bases). The germline gives CDR1 SGHDN, CDR2 FVKESK. Trimming shortened V by 4 bases and J by 7 bases, and 10 bases separated the two germline ends. The CDR3 has 12 amino acids. The CDR3 loop is CASSLQGGTQYF. The CDR3 DNA sequence: TGTGCCAGCAGCCTTCAGGGGGGGACCCAGTACTTC. Complete variable domain (other parts from reference TRBV14 and TRBJ2-5): EAGVTQFPSHSVIEKGQTVTLRCDPISGHDNLYWYRRVMGKEIKFLLHFVKESKQDESGMPNNRFLAERTGGTYSTLKVQPAELEDSGVYFCASSLQGGTQYFGPGTRLLVL.

This clonotype was counted at least ten times. V usage is TRBV4-1 and J usage is TRBJ2-5, with TRBD1 as a possible D gene (5 bases). Trimming removed 0 bases from V and 5 bases from J, with 13 bases in between. The CDR3 has 15 residues. The V gene's germline CDR1 is MGHRA and CDR2 YSYEKL. Here the CDR3 reads CASSQEGAARETQYF. As DNA, the CDR3 is TGCGCCAGCAGCCAAGAAGGGGCAGCCCGGGAGACCCAGTACTTC.

Turning to this clonotype: One end of the junction varies from germline; a read error may be responsible. V gene TRBV5-4 combines with J gene TRBJ2-5; a weak D match, TRBD2 (6 bases). Looked up from germline, CDR1 is SGHNT and CDR2 is YYREEE (reference sequence). There are 13 residues in the CDR3. The CDR3 DNA sequence: TGTGCCAGCATCTTGGCGGGAAAAGAGACCCAGTACTTC. Protein product: CASILAGKETQYF. The variable domain in full, with the rest retrieved from reference TRBV5-4 and TRBJ2-5, is ETGVTQSPTHLIKTRGQQVTLRCSSQSGHNTVSWYQQALGQGPQFIFQYYREEENGRGNFPPRFSGLQFPNYSSELNVNALELDDSALYLCASILAGKETQYFGPGTRLLVL.